This TCR beta chain appears in the sequencing data of a study of PD-1 blockade in classical Hodgkin lymphoma (dated by TCRdb to the early 2020s). About the investigation overall: Nivolumab dosing was 3 mg/kg intravenously every 2 weeks, continuing until either disease progression or unacceptable toxicity. The study used CyTOF and TCR beta sequencing to define a peripheral blood immune signature of response to PD-1 blockade in classical Hodgkin lymphoma.

The intended sense of this specimen's time point label: cycle 4 day 1 (C4D1), after six to seven weeks of nivolumab. Relapse after autologous stem cell transplantation had occurred in all trial patients, and cohorts A, B and C were distinguished by prior brentuximab vedotin exposure. Using a Miltenyi CD8+ T cell isolation kit, CD8+ T cells were purified from thawed PBMCs through magnetic negative selection. The trial cohort included some 53 patients with relapsed/refractory classical Hodgkin lymphoma, and each patient had a best overall response of complete response, partial response or progressive disease. In the multi-cohort phase II CheckMate 205 trial, trial patients received single-agent nivolumab. An independent review committee assessed best overall response using the 2007 International Working Group response criteria. Trial PBMCs were collected just before the start of nivolumab (C1D1) and during therapy at cycle 2 day 1 and cycle 4 day 1. Peripheral blood was collected in 8 mL Vacutainer Cell Preparation Tubes, from which PBMCs were isolated by centrifugation and then cryopreserved. Purified CD4+ and CD8+ fractions were prepared only for cases with an additional available PBMC sample. Magnetically labelled cells were removed on LS columns in a quadroMACS separator, and the flow-through was retained as the purified fraction.

The Qiagen DNeasy kit was used to extract genomic DNA both from unsorted PBMCs and from the negatively selected CD4+ and CD8+ fractions. TCR beta CDR3 regions were subjected to amplification by immunoSEQ multiplex PCR with primers that anneal to V and J segments. A synthetic immune receptor repertoire was used to minimize amplification bias, and any residual bias was removed computationally once sequencing was done. The study's own analysis went as follows. Repertoire diversity was quantified as the Shannon entropy index using custom Python scripts. The unsorted, CD4+ and CD8+ repertoires were each analyzed separately, with the exception of combined analyses, where CD4+ and CD8+ sequences were merged in silico. A clone was considered expanded if an increase in frequency of at least 2-fold after treatment relative to C1D1 was found, and a pseudocount of 0.5 was applied to clones undetected at baseline. Clones with 0 or 1 copy at C1D1 were classified as singleton clones, and clones with 2 or more copies were classified as non-singleton clones. Clones expanded in unsorted samples were annotated as CD4+, CD8+ or unknown by matching protein sequences in sorted samples from the same patient. Wilcoxon tests on paired samples were used to test diversity changes from C1D1 to C4D1. The table was pulled from immuneACCESS by TCRdb, which kept in-frame rearrangements only. Such tables lose some clones; where checked, under half of the loss comes from unresolved V genes, and the rest has no known cause. Clonal size and the V and J genes are those of that table, whereas D and trimming came from the DNA. The sample table contains several thousand clones; only one count was recorded for about 65% of them. The ten largest clones represent about a quarter of the sample.

The full study reports these points: Baseline diversity similar to that of newly diagnosed patients was observed in trial patients achieving complete response, whereas significantly lower diversity was observed in partial responders and progressors. Only a single clinical trial cohort was studied, and what caused the repertoire differences, possibly disease activity or prior therapy, remained undefined. Baseline TCR diversity was reported to be lower in newly diagnosed patients than in healthy donors and to be lower still in relapsed/refractory patients. By C4D1, a significant rise was seen in CD4+ TCR diversity but not in CD8+ TCR diversity (p=0.0027 vs p=0.16), and the rise was most apparent among complete responders (p=0.02). Lower diversity was observed in patients in whom nivolumab was started less than 1 year after ASCT, and these patients were excluded from later analyses so that confounding by immune reconstitution would be avoided.

On this clone itself: Its antigen has not been determined. No base quality values were provided; no much bigger clone lies one nucleotide off. Distinct nucleotide sequences in the sample also encode this CDR3.

The specimen comprised CD8+ T cells from blood, sampled before the fourth cycle of nivolumab. The sequence derives from a human donor with classical Hodgkin lymphoma.

The CDR3 sequence is CASSLGQSYSNQPQHF. The nucleotide sequence is given as TGTGCCAGCAGCTTGGGACAGTCGTATAGCAATCAGCCCCAGCATTTT. The sequence is built from TRBV5-4 and TRBJ1-5; the D gene is perhaps TRBD1, on 5 matching bases. Sequences SGHNT (CDR1) and YYREEE (CDR2) are obtained from the germline V gene (reference sequence). The CDR3, cysteine through phenylalanine, is 16 amino acids long. Only the CDR3 DNA stays, 48 bases, in frame from base 1. V is pared back by 0 bases and J by 0 bases, with 10 bases lying between the germline termini.